Presented here are 4 T cell receptor beta chains from one specimen sequenced in a study of shared clonotypes between healthy human individuals (TCRdb year 2020). Libraries came from the immunoSEQ multiplex PCR assay. TCRdb provides this immuneACCESS table in a form limited to in-frame rearrangements. Some clones are lacking; in checked studies, under half of them reflect an unresolved V gene, and why the rest are absent is not known. The sample table lists 950,000 to 1,200,000 clones, approximately 77% of them with a count of one. Almost 0.9% of the sample is held by the ten biggest clonotypes. Sequencing was performed on memory CD4+ T cells from PBMCs. The cell subset or site label here, explained by the study, means: CD45RA-negative fraction. The receptors were sampled from a man in his late teens or twenties in good health. Some clones in this sample may be carry-over from other donors' samples.

The V and J genes are TRBV30 and TRBJ1-1; weak D call: TRBD1 (6 bases). CDR3 size: 15 residues. V lost 5 bases, J lost 3 bases, and 19 bases lay in between. In germline, CDR1 is GTSNPN, CDR2 SVGIG (reference sequence). The CDR3 spells CAWGMVGGRYTEAFF. In DNA, the CDR3 is TGTGCCTGGGGGATGGTGGGGGGCAGGTACACTGAAGCTTTCTTT.

The rearrangement joins TRBV5-6 to TRBJ2-3; D may be TRBD2 (6 bases). Germline loops: CDR1 SGHDT, CDR2 YYEEEE. The CDR3 has 16 amino acids. Trimming took off 1 base at V and 2 bases at J, with 14 bases between the two ends. CDR3 nucleotide sequence: TGTGCCAGCAGCTTGAGTGGGAGGAACCCCACAGATACGCAGTATTTT. It encodes CASSLSGRNPTDTQYF.

The CDR3 region is CASSARDQGYF. CDR3 coding DNA: TGTGCCAGCAGCGCCCGGGACCAGGGGTACTTC. The gene calls are TRBV2 and TRBJ2-7; D is possibly TRBD1 or TRBD2 (5 bases each). This CDR3 has 11 residues. V gave up 6 bases and J gave up 12 bases, with 15 bases separating them. CDR1 SNHLY and CDR2 FYNNEI come from the germline V gene.

This clone was observed a handful of times. The V gene is TRBV23-1, the J gene TRBJ2-7; D tentatively reads TRBD1 or TRBD2 (6 bases each). TRBV23-1 qualifies as an ORF whose function is uncertain. V lost 2 bases to trimming and J lost 6 bases, with 11 bases between them. CDR3 length equals 13 residues. CDR3 DNA sequence: TGCGCCAGCAGTCAACGGGGGCATATCGAGCAGTACTTC. Its translation: CASSQRGHIEQYF.